The T cell receptor (beta chain) described here comes from a study of blood T cell repertoires in COVID-19 (dated by TCRdb to 2020 to 2022). Background on the whole study: Collaborator samples came from the United States, Italy and Spain and covered acute and convalescent phases of COVID-19. The material from the prospective study consisted of cDNA or gDNA derived from T cells, B-cell-depleted T cells, or PBMCs. Deeply sampled blood TCRbeta repertoires from subjects exposed to, actively infected with, or recovered from COVID-19 were included in the dataset. The repertoires were released in a freely available public database intended as a resource for research on the immune response to SARS-CoV-2. The samples were drawn from the first 160 participants of the ongoing ImmuneRACE study and from 1,254 subjects provided by 6 global collaborators. Nearly every sample came with metadata listing a de-identified subject ID, COVID-19 status, age in years and sex. Where available, HLA class I and class II types were obtained from metadata supplied by the sample provider rather than from assay-based typing. The paper's findings and limits, for the study overall: How much clinical and demographic metadata was included differed by source and by participant, and the metadata was provided uncurated.

The collaborating institutions used their own protocols to collect whole blood in K2EDTA tubes. For TCRbeta analysis, collaborators shipped samples in one of three forms: frozen whole blood, isolated PBMCs, or DNA extracted from either of those sample types. The CDR3 numbers 13 residues from cysteine through phenylalanine. This entry keeps only the CDR3 DNA: 39 bases, framed from base 1. CDR1 and CDR2 (LGHDT, YNNKEL) derive from the germline V gene (reference sequence). Trimmed from V: 8 bases; trimmed from J: 6 bases; junction bases lacking a gene match: 8. In the case of this clone: The antigen it recognizes is unknown. Base-call qualities are not available, and no considerably larger clone is one nucleotide away.

TCRbeta CDR3 regions were amplified from genomic DNA using the immunoSEQ Assay, a bias-controlled multiplex PCR. The original methods were these. Nucleated cell counts per sample were estimated from amplification of reference gene primers within the assay. Sequence reads were collapsed and filtered to measure the absolute abundance of every unique TCRbeta CDR3 rearrangement. Productive Simpson clonality was computed per sample as the square root of Simpson's diversity index over productive rearrangements. This immuneACCESS table, as held by TCRdb, lists in-frame sequences with V and J called but not all clones. Of the missing ones, under half trace to an unresolved V gene in checked studies; the others have no known cause. That table furnishes V, J and clone size, whereas the DNA furnished D and trimming. The sample has about 330,000 clones on record, around 88% of them singletons. In total, the top ten clones hold approximately 1.1% of the sample.

The chain joins TRBV3-1 (or the pseudogene TRBV3-2) to TRBJ1-1, with 8 central nucleotides matching TRBD1. The sequenced material came from peripheral blood. This TCR was sampled from a woman between 50 and 59 years old with acute or convalescent COVID-19. Here the CDR3 is given as CASQGDRGPEAFF. The nucleotides read TGTGCCAGCCAGGGAGACAGGGGTCCTGAAGCTTTCTTT.